Listed here are 19 T cell receptor beta chains from one sample, sequenced in a study of T-cell memory formation after mild COVID-19. TCRdb ran MiXCR on the 5' RACE reads and lists one entry per CDR3 protein. The repertoire holds 450,000 or so distinct CDR3 sequences, with approximately 20% as singletons. Sequencing was performed on PBMCs or a T cell subset sorted from them (not recorded which). The receptors were sampled from an adult woman who had mild COVID-19 (a few samples of this study predate the infection). Cell type and time point are not known.

This clonotype was detected many times. V is TRBV5-1 and J is TRBJ1-1; no clear D. This CDR3 is 14 amino acids long. Trimming took 0 bases from V and 1 from J, leaving 7 bases between them. Germline CDR1 is SGHRS and CDR2 is YFSETQ. CDR3 protein: CASSLEQKNTEAFF. Here the CDR3 DNA reads TGCGCCAGCAGCTTGGAACAGAAGAACACTGAAGCTTTCTTT.

This clonotype was found a few times. This sequence joins TRBV12-3 or TRBV12-4 and TRBJ2-7; no definite D call. The CDR3 sequence is 13 residues long. Trimming shortened V by 3 bases and J by 2 bases, and 8 bases separated the two germline ends. This CDR3 is CASSFAAAYEQYF. The CDR3 bases are TGTGCCAGCAGTTTTGCTGCCGCCTACGAGCAGTACTTC.

In its sample, this clonotype was seen a few times. The chain is built from TRBV4-2 and TRBJ2-2; 12 bases agree with TRBD2. V was pared by 3 bases and J by 1 base, with 3 bases of the junction left unmatched. Germline loops: CDR1 LGHNA, CDR2 YNFKEQ. The CDR3 loop spans 17 amino acids. CDR3 amino acids: CASSHRTSGENTGELFF. The CDR3 coding sequence is TGTGCCAGCAGCCATAGGACTAGCGGGGAGAACACCGGGGAGCTGTTTTTT.

The chain carries TRBV29-1 and TRBJ1-2, with 8 nucleotides matching TRBD1. The CDR3 length is 12 residues. Germline assignment: CDR1 SQVTM and CDR2 ANQGSEA. After removal of 4 bases from V and 6 bases from J, the junction contained 4 bases not matched to a gene. The CDR3 nucleotides are TGCAGCGTTGGACAGGGGAGCGATGGCTACACCTTC. As protein: CSVGQGSDGYTF.

This clonotype was detected a few times. The chain links TRBV5-5 to TRBJ1-2; no reliable D call. Trimming pared 4 bases from V and 5 bases from J, leaving 15 bases between. Germline assignment: CDR1 SGHKS and CDR2 YYEKEE (reference sequence). CDR3 length: 14 residues. This CDR3 reads CASSPGGILYGYTF. CDR3 DNA: TGTGCCAGCAGCCCGGGAGGGATCCTATATGGCTACACCTTC.

The chain couples TRBV6-2 or TRBV6-3 to TRBJ1-5; unclear D gene. Germline CDR1 MNHEY, CDR2 SVGEGT. The CDR3 runs 14 residues. V was trimmed by 5 bases and J by 0 bases, leaving 8 bases between them. The CDR3 spells CASSQFSSNQPQHF. The CDR3 DNA follows: TGTGCCAGCAGTCAGTTCTCTAGCAATCAGCCCCAGCATTTT.

This clonotype was found a few times. V gene TRBV29-1 combines with J gene TRBJ2-2, with TRBD2 matching over 13 bases. The CDR3 is made up of 17 amino acids. The V gene end was trimmed by 5 bases and the J gene end by 7 bases; junction bases not matched to a gene: 13. CDR1 is SQVTM, CDR2 ANQGSEA, per germline. The CDR3 nucleotides are TGCAGCGTTCTCGGGCCACTAGCGGGGGGGCTGAGCGGGGAGCTGTTTTTT. It codes for CSVLGPLAGGLSGELFF.

This clonotype turned up a few times. This chain uses TRBV29-1 with TRBJ1-2, with 8 bases lining up with TRBD1. The germline gives CDR1 SQVTM, CDR2 ANQGSEA. The trim removed 7 bases at V and 2 bases at J, leaving 6 bases unmatched. CDR3 size: 13 residues. The CDR3 loop reads CSGGDRRNYGYTF. CDR3 DNA sequence: TGCAGCGGGGGGGACAGGCGGAACTATGGCTACACCTTC. The full variable domain, in which reference TRBV29-1 and TRBJ1-2 provide the parts outside the CDR3, is SAVISQKPSRDICQRGTSLTIQCQVDSQVTMMFWYRQQPGQSLTLIATANQGSEATYESGFVIDKFPISRPNLTFSTLTVSNMSPEDSSIYLCSGGDRRNYGYTFGSGTRLTVV.

J is TRBJ2-1 and V is TRBV6-1; D is ambiguous. CDR1 MNHNS and CDR2 SASEGT come from the germline V gene. The CDR3 contains 11 residues. Trimming removed 7 bases from V and 8 bases from J, with 9 bases in between. The CDR3 region is CASMEWYEQFF. The CDR3 DNA reads TGTGCCAGCATGGAGTGGTATGAGCAGTTCTTC.

This clonotype was counted at least ten times. This chain connects TRBV24-1 to TRBJ2-2; D remains ambiguous. The germline V gene encodes CDR1 KGHDR and CDR2 SFDVKD. This CDR3 is built from 15 residues. V was trimmed by 5 bases and J by 2 bases, leaving 11 bases between them. The CDR3 region has the DNA TGTGCCACCAGTGCTCTGGACGGAAACACCGGGGAGCTGTTTTTT. As protein: CATSALDGNTGELFF.

The chain combines TRBV5-1 with TRBJ2-7; 11 positions match TRBD2. This CDR3 region has 16 residues. After removal of 3 bases from V and 3 bases from J, the junction contained 8 bases not matched to a gene. Germline values: CDR1 SGHRS, CDR2 YFSETQ. The chain's CDR3 is CASSSALAGGVYEQYF. CDR3 DNA: TGCGCCAGCAGCTCCGCCTTAGCGGGAGGGGTCTACGAGCAGTACTTC.

This rearrangement joins TRBV4-3 to TRBJ2-1; D remains ambiguous. Germline V CDR1 and CDR2: LGHNA, YSLEER. V lost 1 base, J lost 10 bases, and 20 bases lay in between. The CDR3 loop spans 16 amino acids. CDR3 bases: TGCGCCAGCAGCCAAGCTCTGGCTTTGTGGGCGACAGAGCAGTTCTTC. It encodes CASSQALALWATEQFF.

The table lists this clonotype with many counts. Sequence at one end of the junction differs from germline and may be a read error. This chain uses TRBV5-1 with TRBJ2-5, with a tentative D call TRBD2 (6 bases). The CDR3 loop spans 14 amino acids. Per the germline V gene, CDR1 is SGHRS and CDR2 is YFSETQ. Here the CDR3 reads CASSLGTSQETQYF. The CDR3 bases are TGTGCCAGCAGCTTAGGGACTTCACAAGAGACCCAGTACTTC.

The V gene is TRBV7-9, the J gene TRBJ2-5; D unclear. CDR1 is SEHNR, CDR2 FQNEAQ, per germline (reference sequence). The V end lost 5 bases, the J end lost 4 bases, and 11 bases lay between the germline ends. The CDR3 runs 13 residues. CDR3: CASSTPVGETQYF. The CDR3, as DNA: TGTGCCAGCAGCACCCCGGTGGGAGAGACCCAGTACTTC. The full variable domain, completed using reference TRBV7-9 and TRBJ2-5, is DTGVSQNPRHKITKRGQNVTFRCDPISEHNRLYWYRQTLGQGPEFLTYFQNEAQLEKSRLLSDRFSAERPKGSFSTLEIQRTEQGDSAMYLCASSTPVGETQYFGPGTRLLVL.

This clonotype came up many times. V gene TRBV9 combines with J gene TRBJ2-7; possibly TRBD2 for D (6 bases). Germline loops: CDR1 SGDLS, CDR2 YYNGEE. V shed 4 bases and J shed 2 bases, with 19 bases lying between them. The CDR3 has 16 amino acids. The CDR3 bases are TGTGCCAGCAGCCCCCCCCCGCGGGACGGAACCTACGAGCAGTACTTC. Translation: CASSPPPRDGTYEQYF.

The chain uses TRBV20-1 and TRBJ1-5, with 9 bases that match TRBD1. Germline CDR1 is DFQATT and CDR2 is SNEGSKA (reference sequence). The CDR3 is 15 amino acids. Trimming took 2 bases from V and 5 from J; bases not matched to a gene: 7. Written as DNA, the CDR3 is TGCAGTGCTAGAACAGGGGGCGCGCGGCATCAGCCCCAGCATTTT. This gives the protein CSARTGGARHQPQHF.

This clonotype was observed a handful of times. CDR3 nucleotide sequence: TGTGCCAGCAGCGAACAGGGTTCTGAAGCTTTCTTT. It codes for CASSEQGSEAFF. This rearrangement joins TRBV16 to TRBJ1-1; TRBD1 is a possible D gene (6 bases). CDR1 is KGHSY and CDR2 is FQNENV in the germline V gene. V dropped 5 bases and J dropped 6 bases, with 10 bases sitting between them. The CDR3 runs to 12 residues.

The chain employs TRBV7-6 and TRBJ2-5; TRBD2 matches at 7 bases. The CDR3 contains 16 residues. Germline CDR1 reads SGHVS; CDR2 reads FNYEAQ. V dropped 1 base and J dropped 1; count of bases not matched to a gene: 6. The CDR3 spells CASSLGGDYSQETQYF. CDR3 coding DNA: TGTGCCAGCAGCTTAGGGGGGGACTACTCCCAAGAGACCCAGTACTTC.

The genes are TRBV12-3 or TRBV12-4 and TRBJ2-1; 7 bases agree with TRBD2. V trimming: 6 bases; J trimming: 9 bases; junction bases outside the gene matches: 20. The CDR3 is 17 residues long. The CDR3 nucleotides are TGTGCCAGCAGCTTAAGGGTGACTAGCACCGTTGAGGGTGAGCAGTTCTTC. Translated, it gives CASSLRVTSTVEGEQFF.